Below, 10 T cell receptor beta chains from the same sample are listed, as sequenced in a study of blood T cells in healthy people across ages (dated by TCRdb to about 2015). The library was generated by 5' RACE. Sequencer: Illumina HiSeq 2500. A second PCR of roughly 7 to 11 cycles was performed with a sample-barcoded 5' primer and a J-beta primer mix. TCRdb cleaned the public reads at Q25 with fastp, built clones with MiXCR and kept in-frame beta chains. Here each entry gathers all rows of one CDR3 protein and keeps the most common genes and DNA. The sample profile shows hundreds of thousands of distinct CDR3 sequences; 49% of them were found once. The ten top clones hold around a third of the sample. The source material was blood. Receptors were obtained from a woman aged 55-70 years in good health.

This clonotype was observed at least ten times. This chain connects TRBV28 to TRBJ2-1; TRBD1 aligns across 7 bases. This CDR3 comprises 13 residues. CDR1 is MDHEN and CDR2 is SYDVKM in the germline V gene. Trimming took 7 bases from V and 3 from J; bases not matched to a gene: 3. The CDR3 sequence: CASTRDSYNEQFF. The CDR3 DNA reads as TGTGCCAGCACCCGGGACAGCTACAATGAGCAGTTCTTC.

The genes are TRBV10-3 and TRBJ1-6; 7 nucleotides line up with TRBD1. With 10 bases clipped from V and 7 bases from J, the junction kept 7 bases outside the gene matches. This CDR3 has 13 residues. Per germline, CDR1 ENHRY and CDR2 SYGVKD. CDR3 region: CATHRDSNSPLHF. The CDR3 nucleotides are TGTGCCACCCACCGGGACAGCAATTCACCCCTCCACTTT.

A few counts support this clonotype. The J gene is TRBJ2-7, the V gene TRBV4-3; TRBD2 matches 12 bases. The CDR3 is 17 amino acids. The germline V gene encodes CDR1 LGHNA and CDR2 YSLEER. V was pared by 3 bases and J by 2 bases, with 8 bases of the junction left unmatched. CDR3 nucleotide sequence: TGCGCCAGCAGCCAGCGACTAGCGGGAGCCGGGCCCTACGAGCAGTACTTC. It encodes CASSQRLAGAGPYEQYF.

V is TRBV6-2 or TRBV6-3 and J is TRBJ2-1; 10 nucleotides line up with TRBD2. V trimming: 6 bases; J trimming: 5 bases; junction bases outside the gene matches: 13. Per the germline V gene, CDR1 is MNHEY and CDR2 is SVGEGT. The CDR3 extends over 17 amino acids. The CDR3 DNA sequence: TGTGCCAGCAGCCCACCCCGGCTAGCGGGAGCTAACAATGAGCAGTTCTTC. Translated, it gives CASSPPRLAGANNEQFF.

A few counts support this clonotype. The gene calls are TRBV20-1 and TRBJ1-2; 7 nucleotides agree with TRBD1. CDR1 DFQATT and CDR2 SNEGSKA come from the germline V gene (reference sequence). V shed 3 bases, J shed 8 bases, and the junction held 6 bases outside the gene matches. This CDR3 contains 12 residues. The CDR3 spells CSASLGTVGYTF. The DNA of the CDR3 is TGCAGTGCTAGCTTGGGGACAGTCGGCTACACCTTC.

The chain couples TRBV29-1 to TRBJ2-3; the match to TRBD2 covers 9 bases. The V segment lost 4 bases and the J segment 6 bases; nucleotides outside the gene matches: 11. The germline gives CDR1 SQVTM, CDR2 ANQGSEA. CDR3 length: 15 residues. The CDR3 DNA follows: TGCAGCGTTGTTGCTAGCGGGACCCGAGTTGATACGCAGTATTTT. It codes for CSVVASGTRVDTQYF.

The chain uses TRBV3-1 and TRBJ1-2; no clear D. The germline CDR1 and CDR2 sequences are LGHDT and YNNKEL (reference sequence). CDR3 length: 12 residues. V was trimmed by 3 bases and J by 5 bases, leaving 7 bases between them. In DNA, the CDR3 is TGTGCCAGCAGCCAGAGTTCATATGGCTACACCTTC. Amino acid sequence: CASSQSSYGYTF.

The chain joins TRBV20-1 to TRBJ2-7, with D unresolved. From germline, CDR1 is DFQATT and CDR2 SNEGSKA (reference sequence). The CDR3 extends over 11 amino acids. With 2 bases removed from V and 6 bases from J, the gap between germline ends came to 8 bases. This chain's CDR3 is CSARLQFEQYF. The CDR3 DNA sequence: TGCAGTGCTAGACTACAGTTCGAGCAGTACTTC.

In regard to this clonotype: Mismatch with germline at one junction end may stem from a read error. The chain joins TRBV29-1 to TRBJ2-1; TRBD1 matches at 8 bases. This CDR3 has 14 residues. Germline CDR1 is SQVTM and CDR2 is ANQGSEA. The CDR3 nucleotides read TGCAGCGTTGAACCAGGACAGGGTTACAATGGGCAGTTCTTC. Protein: CSVEPGQGYNGQFF.

The CDR3 DNA follows: TGTGCCAGCAGCGTAGCTACGATCGGGATGGGGCTAAATGAGCAGTTCTTC. It specifies CASSVATIGMGLNEQFF. The chain recombines TRBV9 with TRBJ2-1; the D call may be TRBD1 or TRBD2 (5 bases each). V lost 0 bases and J lost 7, with 20 bases in between. The CDR3 spans 17 residues. Germline CDR1 is SGDLS and CDR2 is YYNGEE.